The 2 T cell receptor beta chains below were found in one sample sequenced in a study of cytomegalovirus exposure and HLA in healthy donors. Use of 60 Vbeta and 13 Jbeta primers characterized the PCR. Measured with immunoSEQ multiplex PCR; TCRdb has only the in-frame clones, and not every one. This sample yields over 150,000 clones, of which approximately 80% are seen a single time; 8.5% to 10% belongs to the top ten. The specimen was PBMCs. These receptors came from a man aged 18 to 35 in good health and CMV-seropositive.

J is TRBJ2-3 and V is TRBV14, with D maybe TRBD1 (6 bases). The length of the CDR3 is 17 residues. Germline V gives CDR1 SGHDN, CDR2 FVKESK. V was pared by 0 bases and J by 2 bases, with 15 bases between. The CDR3 sequence: CASSQDPATGYTDTQYF. The CDR3 nucleotides read TGTGCCAGCAGCCAAGATCCGGCGACAGGCTACACAGATACGCAGTATTTT.

This chain connects TRBV18 to TRBJ2-3, with D maybe TRBD2 (6 bases). This CDR3 spans 16 amino acids. Germline CDR1 is KGHSH and CDR2 is LQKENI. With 1 base removed from V and 4 bases from J, the gap between germline ends came to 15 bases. CDR3 loop: CASSPLREIPSDTQYF. The DNA for the CDR3 is TGTGCCAGCTCACCACTCCGGGAGATTCCGTCAGATACGCAGTATTTT.